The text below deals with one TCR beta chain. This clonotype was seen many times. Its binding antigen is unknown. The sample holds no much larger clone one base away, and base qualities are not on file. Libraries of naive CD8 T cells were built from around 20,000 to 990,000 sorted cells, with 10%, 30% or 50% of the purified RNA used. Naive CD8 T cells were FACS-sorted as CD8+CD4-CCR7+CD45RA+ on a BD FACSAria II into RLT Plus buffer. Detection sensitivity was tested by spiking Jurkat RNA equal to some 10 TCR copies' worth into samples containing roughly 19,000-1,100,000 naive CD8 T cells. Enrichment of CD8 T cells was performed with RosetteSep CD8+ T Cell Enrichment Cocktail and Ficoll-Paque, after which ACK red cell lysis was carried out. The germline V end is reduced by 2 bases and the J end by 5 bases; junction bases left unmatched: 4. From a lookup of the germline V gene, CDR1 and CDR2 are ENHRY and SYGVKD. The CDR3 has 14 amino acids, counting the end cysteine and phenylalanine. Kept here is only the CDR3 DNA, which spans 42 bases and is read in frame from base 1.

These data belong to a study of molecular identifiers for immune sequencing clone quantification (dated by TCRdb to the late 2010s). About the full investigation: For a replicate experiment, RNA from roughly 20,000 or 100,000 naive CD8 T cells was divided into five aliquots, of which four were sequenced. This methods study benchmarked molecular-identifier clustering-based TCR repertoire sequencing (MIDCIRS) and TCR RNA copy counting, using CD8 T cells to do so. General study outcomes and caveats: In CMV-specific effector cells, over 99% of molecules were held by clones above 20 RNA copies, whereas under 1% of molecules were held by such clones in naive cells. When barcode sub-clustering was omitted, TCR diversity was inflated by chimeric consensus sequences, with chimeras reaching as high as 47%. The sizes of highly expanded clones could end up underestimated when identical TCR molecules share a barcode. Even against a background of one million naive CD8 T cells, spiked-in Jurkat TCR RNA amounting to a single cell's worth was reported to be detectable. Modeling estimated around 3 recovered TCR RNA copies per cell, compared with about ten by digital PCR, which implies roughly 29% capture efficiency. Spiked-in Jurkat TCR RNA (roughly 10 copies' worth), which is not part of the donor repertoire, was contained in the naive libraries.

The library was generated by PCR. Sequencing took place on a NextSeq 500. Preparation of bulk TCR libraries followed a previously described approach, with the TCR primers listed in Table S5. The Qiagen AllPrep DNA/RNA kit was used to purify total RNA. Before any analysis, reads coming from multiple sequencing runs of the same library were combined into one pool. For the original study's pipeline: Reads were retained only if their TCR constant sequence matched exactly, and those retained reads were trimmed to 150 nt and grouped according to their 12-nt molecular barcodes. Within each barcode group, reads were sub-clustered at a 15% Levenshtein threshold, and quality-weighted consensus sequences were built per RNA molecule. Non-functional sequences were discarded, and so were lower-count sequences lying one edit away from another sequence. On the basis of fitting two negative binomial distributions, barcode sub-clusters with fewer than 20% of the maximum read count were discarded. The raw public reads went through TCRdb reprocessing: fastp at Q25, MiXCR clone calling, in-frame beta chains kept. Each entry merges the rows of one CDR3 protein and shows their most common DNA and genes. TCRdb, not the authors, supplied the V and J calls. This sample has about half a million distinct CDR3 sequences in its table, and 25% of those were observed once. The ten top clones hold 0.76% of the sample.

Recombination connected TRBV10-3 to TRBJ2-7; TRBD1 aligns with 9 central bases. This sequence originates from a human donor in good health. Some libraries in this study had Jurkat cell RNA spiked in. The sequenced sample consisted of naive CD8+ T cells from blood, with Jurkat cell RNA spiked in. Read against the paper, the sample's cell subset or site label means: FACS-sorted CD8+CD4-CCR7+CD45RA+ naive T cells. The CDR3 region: CAISEPDRGDEQYF. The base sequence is TGTGCCATCAGTGAGCCGGACAGGGGCGACGAGCAGTACTTC.